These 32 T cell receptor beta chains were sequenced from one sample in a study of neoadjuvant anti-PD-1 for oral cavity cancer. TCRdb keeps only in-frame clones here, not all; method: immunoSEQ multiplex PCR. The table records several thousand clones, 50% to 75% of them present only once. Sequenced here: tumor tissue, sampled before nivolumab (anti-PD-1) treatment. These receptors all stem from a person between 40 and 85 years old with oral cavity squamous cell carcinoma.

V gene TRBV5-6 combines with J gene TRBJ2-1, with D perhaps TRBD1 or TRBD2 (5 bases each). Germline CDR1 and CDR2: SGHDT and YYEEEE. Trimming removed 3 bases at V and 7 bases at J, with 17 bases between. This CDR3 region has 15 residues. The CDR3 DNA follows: TGTGCCAGCAGCTCTCAGGGCTCAAGGAGGAATGAGCAGTTCTTC. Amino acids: CASSSQGSRRNEQFF.

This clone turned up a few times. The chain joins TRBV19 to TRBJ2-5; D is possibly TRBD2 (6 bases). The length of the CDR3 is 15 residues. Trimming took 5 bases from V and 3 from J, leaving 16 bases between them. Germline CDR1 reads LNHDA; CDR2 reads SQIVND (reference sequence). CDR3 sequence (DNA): TGTGCCAGTAGTGCTCGGGGGTACTTAGAAGAGACCCAGTACTTC. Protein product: CASSARGYLEETQYF.

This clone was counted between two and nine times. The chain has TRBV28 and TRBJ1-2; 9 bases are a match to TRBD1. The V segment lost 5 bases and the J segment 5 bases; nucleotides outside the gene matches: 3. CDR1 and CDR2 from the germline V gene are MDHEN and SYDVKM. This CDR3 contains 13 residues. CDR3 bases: TGTGCCAGCAGTACGGGACAGGGTTATGGCTACACCTTC. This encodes CASSTGQGYGYTF.

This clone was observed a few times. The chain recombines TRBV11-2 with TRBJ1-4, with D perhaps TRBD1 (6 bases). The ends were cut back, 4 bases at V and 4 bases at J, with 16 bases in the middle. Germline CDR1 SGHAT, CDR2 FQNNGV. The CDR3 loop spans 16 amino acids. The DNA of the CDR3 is TGTGCCAGCAGCTCACCGGGGGGCGGCGGTAATGAAAAACTGTTTTTT. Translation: CASSSPGGGGNEKLFF.

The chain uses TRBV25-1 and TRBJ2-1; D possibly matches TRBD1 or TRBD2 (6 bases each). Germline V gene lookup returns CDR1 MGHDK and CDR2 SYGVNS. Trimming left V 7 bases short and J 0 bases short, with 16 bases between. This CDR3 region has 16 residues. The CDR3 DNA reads TGTGCCAGCACCCGAGGGGGGCACAGCTCCTACAATGAGCAGTTCTTC. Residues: CASTRGGHSSYNEQFF.

CDR3 sequence: CAITPRGAPNTGELFF. The DNA of the CDR3 is TGTGCCATCACCCCCAGGGGGGCACCGAACACCGGGGAGCTGTTTTTT. J is TRBJ2-2 and V is TRBV10-3; tentatively, D is TRBD1 (7 bases). The CDR3 contains 16 residues. Trimming shortened V by 7 bases and J by 0 bases, and 15 bases separated the two germline ends. The germline CDR1 and CDR2 sequences are ENHRY and SYGVKD.

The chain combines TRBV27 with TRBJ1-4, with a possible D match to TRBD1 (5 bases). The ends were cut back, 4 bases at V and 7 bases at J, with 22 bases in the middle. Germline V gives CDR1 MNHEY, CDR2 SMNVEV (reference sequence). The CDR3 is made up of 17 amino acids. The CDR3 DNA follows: TGTGCCAGCAGTTCATCGGTCGGCAGGGTAGTAGGTGAAAAACTGTTTTTT. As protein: CASSSSVGRVVGEKLFF.

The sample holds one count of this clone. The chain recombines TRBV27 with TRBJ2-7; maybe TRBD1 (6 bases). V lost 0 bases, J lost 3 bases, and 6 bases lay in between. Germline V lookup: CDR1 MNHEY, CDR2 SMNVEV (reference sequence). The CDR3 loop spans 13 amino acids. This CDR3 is CASSLSDSYEQYF. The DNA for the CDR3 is TGTGCCAGCAGTTTATCGGACAGCTACGAGCAGTACTTC.

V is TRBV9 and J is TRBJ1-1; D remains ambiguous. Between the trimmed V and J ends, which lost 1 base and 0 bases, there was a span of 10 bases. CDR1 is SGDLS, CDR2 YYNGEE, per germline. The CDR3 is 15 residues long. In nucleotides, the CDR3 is TGTGCCAGCAGCGTATCACCAGACATGAACACTGAAGCTTTCTTT. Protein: CASSVSPDMNTEAFF.

CDR3 in amino acids: CASILGGSGNTIYF. The DNA of the CDR3 is TGTGCCAGCATCCTGGGGGGGTCTGGAAACACCATATATTTT. The chain uses TRBV28 and TRBJ1-3; weak D call: TRBD1 (5 bases). V was shortened by 7 bases and J by 1 base, with 11 bases between the two germline ends. The length of the CDR3 is 14 residues. Germline assignment: CDR1 MDHEN and CDR2 SYDVKM.

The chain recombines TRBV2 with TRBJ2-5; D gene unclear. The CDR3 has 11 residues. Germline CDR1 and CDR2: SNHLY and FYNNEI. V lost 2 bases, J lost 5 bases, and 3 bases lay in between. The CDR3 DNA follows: TGTGCCAGCAGTGAACGGGAGACCCAGTACTTC. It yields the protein CASSERETQYF.

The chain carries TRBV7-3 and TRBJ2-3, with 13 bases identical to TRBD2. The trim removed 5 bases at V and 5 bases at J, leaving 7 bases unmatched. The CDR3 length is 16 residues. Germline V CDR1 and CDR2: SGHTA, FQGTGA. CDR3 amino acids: CASSPRGLAGLDTQYF. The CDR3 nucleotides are TGTGCCAGCAGCCCCAGGGGACTAGCGGGATTAGATACGCAGTATTTT.

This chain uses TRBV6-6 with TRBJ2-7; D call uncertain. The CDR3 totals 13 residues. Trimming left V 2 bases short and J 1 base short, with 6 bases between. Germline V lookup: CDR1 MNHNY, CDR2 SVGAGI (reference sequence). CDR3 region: CASSYGMSYEQYF. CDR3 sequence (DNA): TGTGCCAGCAGTTACGGGATGTCCTACGAGCAGTACTTC.

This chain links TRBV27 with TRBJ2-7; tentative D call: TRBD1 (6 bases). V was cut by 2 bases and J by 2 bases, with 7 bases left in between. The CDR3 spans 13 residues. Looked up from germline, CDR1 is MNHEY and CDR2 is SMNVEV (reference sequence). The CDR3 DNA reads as TGTGCCAGCAGTTTAGGACAGCCCTACGAGCAGTACTTC. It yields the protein CASSLGQPYEQYF.

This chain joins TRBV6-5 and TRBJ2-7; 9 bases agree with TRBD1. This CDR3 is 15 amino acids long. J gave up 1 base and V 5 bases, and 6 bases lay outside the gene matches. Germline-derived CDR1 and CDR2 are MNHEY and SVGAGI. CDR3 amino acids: CASSPTGTGSYEQYF. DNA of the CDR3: TGTGCCAGCAGTCCCACCGGGACAGGGTCCTACGAGCAGTACTTC.

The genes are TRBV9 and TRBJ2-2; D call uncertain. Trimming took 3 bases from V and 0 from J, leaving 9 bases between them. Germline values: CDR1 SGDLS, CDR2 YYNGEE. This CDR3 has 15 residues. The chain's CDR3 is CASSAGFANTGELFF. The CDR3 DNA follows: TGTGCCAGCAGCGCTGGGTTCGCGAACACCGGGGAGCTGTTTTTT.

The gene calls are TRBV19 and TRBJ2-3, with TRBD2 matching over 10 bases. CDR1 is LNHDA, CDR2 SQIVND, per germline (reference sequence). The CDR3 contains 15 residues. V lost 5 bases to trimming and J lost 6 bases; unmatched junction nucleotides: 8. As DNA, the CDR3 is TGTGCCAGTAGTCTGAGCGGGGGGGCCTGGGATACGCAGTATTTT. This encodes CASSLSGGAWDTQYF.

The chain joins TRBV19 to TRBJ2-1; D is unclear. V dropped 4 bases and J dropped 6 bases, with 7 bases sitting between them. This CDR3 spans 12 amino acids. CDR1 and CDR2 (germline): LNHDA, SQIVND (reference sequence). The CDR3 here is CASSRLANEQFF. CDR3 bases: TGTGCCAGTAGTAGACTTGCCAATGAGCAGTTCTTC.

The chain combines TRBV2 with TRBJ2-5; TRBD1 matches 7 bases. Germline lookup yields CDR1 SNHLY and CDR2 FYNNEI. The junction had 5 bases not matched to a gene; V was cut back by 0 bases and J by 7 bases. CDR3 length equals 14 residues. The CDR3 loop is CASSEAPPGGTQYF. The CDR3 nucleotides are TGTGCCAGCAGTGAAGCCCCTCCAGGGGGGACCCAGTACTTC.

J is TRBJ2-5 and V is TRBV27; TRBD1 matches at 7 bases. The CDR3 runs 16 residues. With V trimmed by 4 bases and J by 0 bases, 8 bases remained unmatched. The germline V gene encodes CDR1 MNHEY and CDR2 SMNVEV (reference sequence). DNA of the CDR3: TGTGCCAGCAGTTCCTACACCGGGACAGACCAAGAGACCCAGTACTTC. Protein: CASSSYTGTDQETQYF.

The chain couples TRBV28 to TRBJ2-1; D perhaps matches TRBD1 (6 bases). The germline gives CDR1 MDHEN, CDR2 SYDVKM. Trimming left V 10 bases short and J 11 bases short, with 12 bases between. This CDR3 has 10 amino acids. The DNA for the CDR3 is TGTGCCACCCTTGGGGGCCAGCAGTTCTTC. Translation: CATLGGQQFF.

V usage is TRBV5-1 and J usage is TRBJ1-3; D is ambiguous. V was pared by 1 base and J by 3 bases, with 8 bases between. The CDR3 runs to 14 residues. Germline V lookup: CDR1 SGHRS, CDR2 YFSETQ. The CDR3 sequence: CASSLSGNGNTIYF. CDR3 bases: TGCGCCAGCAGCTTGAGCGGGAATGGAAACACCATATATTTT.

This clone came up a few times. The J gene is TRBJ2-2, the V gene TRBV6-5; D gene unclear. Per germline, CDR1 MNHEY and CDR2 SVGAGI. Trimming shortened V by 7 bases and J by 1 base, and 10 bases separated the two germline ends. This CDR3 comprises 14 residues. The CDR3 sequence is CASKPRRNTGELFF. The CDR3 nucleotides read TGTGCCAGCAAACCCCGCAGGAACACCGGGGAGCTGTTTTTT.

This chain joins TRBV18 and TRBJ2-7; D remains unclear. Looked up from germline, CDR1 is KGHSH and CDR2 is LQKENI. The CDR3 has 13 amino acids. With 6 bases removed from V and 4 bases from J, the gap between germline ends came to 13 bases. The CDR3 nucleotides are TGTGCCAGCTCCCGGCAGGAAGAGTACGAGCAGTACTTC. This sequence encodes CASSRQEEYEQYF.

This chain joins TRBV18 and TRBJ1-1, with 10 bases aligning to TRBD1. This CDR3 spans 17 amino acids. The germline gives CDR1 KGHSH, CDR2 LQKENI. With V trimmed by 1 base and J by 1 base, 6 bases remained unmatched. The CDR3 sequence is CASSPRDRGLPNTEAFF. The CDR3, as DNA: TGTGCCAGCTCACCACGGGACAGGGGACTTCCGAACACTGAAGCTTTCTTT.

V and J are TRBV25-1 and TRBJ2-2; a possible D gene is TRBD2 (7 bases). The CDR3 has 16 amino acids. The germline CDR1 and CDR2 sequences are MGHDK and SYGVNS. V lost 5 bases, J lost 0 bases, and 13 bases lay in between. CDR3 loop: CASSLGGGANTGELFF. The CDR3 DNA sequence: TGTGCCAGCAGTCTTGGGGGGGGCGCGAACACCGGGGAGCTGTTTTTT.

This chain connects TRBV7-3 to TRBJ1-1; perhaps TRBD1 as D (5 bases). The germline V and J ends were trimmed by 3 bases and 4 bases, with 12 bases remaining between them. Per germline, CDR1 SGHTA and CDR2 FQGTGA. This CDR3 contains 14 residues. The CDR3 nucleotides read TGTGCCAGCAGCTTCGGGGGTCCGGGCACTGAAGCTTTCTTT. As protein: CASSFGGPGTEAFF.

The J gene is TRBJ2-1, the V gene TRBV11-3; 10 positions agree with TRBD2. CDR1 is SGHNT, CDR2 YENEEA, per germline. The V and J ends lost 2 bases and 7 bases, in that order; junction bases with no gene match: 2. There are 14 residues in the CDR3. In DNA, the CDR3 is TGTGCCAGCAGCTTAAGGGGACTAGCGAATGAGCAGTTCTTC. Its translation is CASSLRGLANEQFF.

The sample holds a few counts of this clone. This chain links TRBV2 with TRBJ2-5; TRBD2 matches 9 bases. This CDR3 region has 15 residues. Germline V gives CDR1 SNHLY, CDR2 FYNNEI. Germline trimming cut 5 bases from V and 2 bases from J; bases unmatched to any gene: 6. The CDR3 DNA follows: TGTGCCAGCAGTCCGCGGGGGGGGACTCAAGAGACCCAGTACTTC. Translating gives CASSPRGGTQETQYF.

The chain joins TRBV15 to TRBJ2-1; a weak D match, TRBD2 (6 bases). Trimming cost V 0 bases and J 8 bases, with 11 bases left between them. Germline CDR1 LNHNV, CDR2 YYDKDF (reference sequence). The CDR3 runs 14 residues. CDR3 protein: CATSRDRGIYEQFF. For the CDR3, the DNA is TGTGCCACCAGCAGAGATCGGGGGATCTATGAGCAGTTCTTC.

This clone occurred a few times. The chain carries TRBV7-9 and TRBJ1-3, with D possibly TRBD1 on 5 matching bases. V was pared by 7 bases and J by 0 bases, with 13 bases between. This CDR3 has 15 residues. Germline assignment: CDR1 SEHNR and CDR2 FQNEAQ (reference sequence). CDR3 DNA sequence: TGTGCCAGCACCCAGGGTCTGGACTCTGGAAACACCATATATTTT. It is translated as CASTQGLDSGNTIYF.

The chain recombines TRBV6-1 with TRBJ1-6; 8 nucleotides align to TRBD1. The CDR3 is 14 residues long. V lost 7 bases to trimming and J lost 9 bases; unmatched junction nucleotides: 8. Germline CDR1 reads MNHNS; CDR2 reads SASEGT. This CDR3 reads CASTSGQGGSPLHF. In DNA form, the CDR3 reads TGTGCCAGCACTTCAGGACAGGGAGGTTCACCCCTCCACTTT.